This T cell receptor (beta chain) was found in a study of blood T cell repertoires in COVID-19. Study at large: Whether acute or convalescent, the COVID-19 samples came from the United States, Italy and Spain. PBMCs, B-cell-depleted T cells, or T cells provided the cDNA or gDNA that made up the material.

CDR1 and CDR2 (germline): MNHEY, SMNVEV (reference sequence). Trimming took 5 bases from V and 5 from J, leaving 16 bases between them. The CDR3 runs 14 residues. Original methodology: Nucleated cell counts were estimated from reference gene primer amplification. Clones were sequenced by immunoSEQ multiplex PCR, and TCRdb holds only the in-frame ones, with some missing. V, J and clone size reflect that table, while D and trimming were determined from the DNA. The repertoire has over 200,000 clones, around four fifths of them found once; the top ten carry around 2.5%. The clonotype originates from a woman between 35 and 50 years old with active or convalescent COVID-19. The specimen sequenced was peripheral blood. J is TRBJ2-7 and V is TRBV27; TRBD2 is a possible D gene (6 bases). The CDR3 loop reads CASSQAGSHDEQYF. DNA of the CDR3: TGTGCCAGCAGTCAGGCGGGGAGCCACGACGAGCAGTACTTC.